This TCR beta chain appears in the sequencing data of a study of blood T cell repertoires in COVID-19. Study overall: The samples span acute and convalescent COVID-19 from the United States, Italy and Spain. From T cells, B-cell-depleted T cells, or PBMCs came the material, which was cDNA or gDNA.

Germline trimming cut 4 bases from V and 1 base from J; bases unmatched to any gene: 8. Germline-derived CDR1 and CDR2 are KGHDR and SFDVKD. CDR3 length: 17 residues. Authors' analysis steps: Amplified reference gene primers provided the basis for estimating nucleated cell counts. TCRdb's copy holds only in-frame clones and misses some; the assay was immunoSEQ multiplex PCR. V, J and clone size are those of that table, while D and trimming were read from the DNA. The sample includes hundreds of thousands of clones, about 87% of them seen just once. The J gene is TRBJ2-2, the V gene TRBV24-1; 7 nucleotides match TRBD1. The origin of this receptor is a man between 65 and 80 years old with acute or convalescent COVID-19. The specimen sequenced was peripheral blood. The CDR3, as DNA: TGTGCCACCAGTGACTGGGACAGTACCCTGAACACCGGGGAGCTGTTTTTT. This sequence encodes CATSDWDSTLNTGELFF.